This T cell receptor (beta chain) was sequenced for a study of blood T cell repertoires in COVID-19. Looking at the study overall: The United States, Italy and Spain were the sources of the acute and convalescent COVID-19 samples. From T cells, B-cell-depleted T cells, or PBMCs came the material, which was cDNA or gDNA.

How the authors handled the data: Estimates of nucleated cell counts were drawn from the amplification of reference gene primers. Generated by immunoSEQ multiplex PCR, the TCRdb table keeps only in-frame clones and is missing some. The DNA gave D and trimming, while V, J and clone size come from that table. Altogether about 84,000 clones are present, 70% to 75% being singletons, with the ten largest covering more than 5%. This CDR3 contains 13 residues. The germline CDR1 and CDR2 sequences are WNHNN and SYGVQD (reference sequence). Deletions cut 3 bases from V and 11 bases from J, with 16 bases between.

The sample was peripheral blood. The V and J genes are TRBV10-1 and TRBJ1-1; D call uncertain. This clonotype originated in a man aged 45-60 years with active or convalescent COVID-19. CDR3 amino acids: CASSEKPARRAFF. CDR3 in DNA: TGCGCCAGCAGTGAAAAACCCGCAAGGAGGGCTTTCTTT.